Each of the 17 T cell receptor beta chains below was sequenced from the same sample in a study of blood T cell repertoires in COVID-19. Libraries were prepared by immunoSEQ multiplex PCR; TCRdb keeps only in-frame clonotypes and omits some of them. The data show roughly 70,000 clones, under 95% seen once. Sequenced material: peripheral blood. Receptor source: a human donor in a cohort sampled during active COVID-19.

The V and J genes are TRBV5-1 and TRBJ2-7, with TRBD2 matching over 7 bases. Trimming removed 0 bases from V and 3 bases from J; junction bases left unmatched: 3. This CDR3 is 14 amino acids long. Per the germline V gene, CDR1 is SGHRS and CDR2 is YFSETQ. CDR3 protein: CASSLGVAGYEQYF. CDR3 coding DNA: TGCGCCAGCAGCTTGGGAGTAGCGGGCTACGAGCAGTACTTC.

This clone was seen a single time. This chain links TRBV7-8 with TRBJ2-1; a weak D match, TRBD2 (5 bases). The length of the CDR3 is 16 residues. V lost 1 base, J lost 3 bases, and 13 bases lay in between. Germline V gene sequence: CDR1 SGHVS, CDR2 FQNEAQ. DNA for the CDR3: TGTGCCAGCAGCTTAGAAGTAGGGAGAATCTACAATGAGCAGTTCTTC. Amino acid sequence: CASSLEVGRIYNEQFF.

This chain connects TRBV5-1 to TRBJ2-7; weak D call: TRBD1 (6 bases). The germline gives CDR1 SGHRS, CDR2 YFSETQ. Trimming left V 4 bases short and J 4 bases short, with 12 bases between. The CDR3 has 13 amino acids. The CDR3 nucleotides are TGCGCCAGCAGCGTGACAGGTCTATACGAGCAGTACTTC. Its protein product is CASSVTGLYEQYF. Filled out from reference TRBV5-1 and TRBJ2-7, the complete variable domain reads KAGVTQTPRYLIKTRGQQVTLSCSPISGHRSVSWYQQTPGQGLQFLFEYFSETQRNKGNFPGRFSGRQFSNSRSEMNVSTLELGDSALYLCASSVTGLYEQYFGPGTRLTVT.

V gene TRBV11-2 combines with J gene TRBJ2-7; 7 positions agree with TRBD2. Trimming cost V 1 base and J 0 bases; bases outside gene matches: 9. The CDR3 length is 17 residues. CDR1 is SGHAT, CDR2 FQNNGV, per germline. The CDR3 sequence: CASSLAPYGGSSYEQYF. CDR3 bases: TGTGCCAGCAGCTTAGCTCCTTACGGGGGGAGCTCCTACGAGCAGTACTTC.

This chain uses TRBV19 with TRBJ2-7; 15 bases line up with TRBD2. This CDR3 has 18 amino acids. The V segment lost 5 bases and the J segment 2 bases; nucleotides outside the gene matches: 10. From germline, CDR1 is LNHDA and CDR2 SQIVND (reference sequence). The CDR3 loop reads CASSHGTSGGLSPYEQYF. The CDR3 DNA is TGTGCCAGTAGTCATGGGACTAGCGGGGGGCTTTCCCCCTACGAGCAGTACTTC. The entire variable domain, with the rest obtained from reference TRBV19 and TRBJ2-7, is as follows: DGGITQSPKYLFRKEGQNVTLSCEQNLNHDAMYWYRQDPGQGLRLIYYSQIVNDFQKGDIAEGYSVSREKKESFPLTVTSAQKNPTAFYLCASSHGTSGGLSPYEQYFGPGTRLTVT.

V gene TRBV15 combines with J gene TRBJ1-2, with a tentative D call TRBD1 (5 bases). V was trimmed by 3 bases and J by 4 bases, leaving 9 bases between them. The CDR3 is 13 amino acids. Germline V gene sequence: CDR1 LNHNV, CDR2 YYDKDF (reference sequence). The chain's CDR3 is CATSRGDSYGYTF. The CDR3 coding sequence is TGTGCCACCAGCAGGGGTGACAGCTATGGCTACACCTTC.

This sequence joins TRBV30 and TRBJ2-7, with 9 bases matching TRBD2. The CDR3 has 17 amino acids. Unmatched junction bases numbered 10, after V lost 1 base and J lost 0 bases. Germline CDR1 is GTSNPN and CDR2 is SVGIG (reference sequence). The CDR3 DNA sequence: TGTGCCTGGAGTGGGAGTAGCGGGGGCCAAAGCTCCTACGAGCAGTACTTC. This gives the protein CAWSGSSGGQSSYEQYF.

CDR3 amino acids: CSVGQGAATDTQYF. The CDR3 DNA is TGCAGCGTCGGACAGGGGGCTGCCACAGATACGCAGTATTTT. V gene TRBV29-1 combines with J gene TRBJ2-3, with 11 positions matching TRBD1. Germline-derived CDR1 and CDR2 are SQVTM and ANQGSEA. V was pared by 6 bases and J by 2 bases, with 4 bases of the junction left unmatched. The CDR3 totals 14 residues.

This sequence joins TRBV9 and TRBJ2-2; the match to TRBD2 covers 12 bases. Per the germline V gene, CDR1 is SGDLS and CDR2 is YYNGEE. There are 16 residues in the CDR3. V trimming: 4 bases; J trimming: 5 bases; junction bases outside the gene matches: 6. CDR3 region: CASSLPTSGGTGELFF. The DNA for the CDR3 is TGTGCCAGCAGCTTACCGACTAGCGGGGGAACCGGGGAGCTGTTTTTT. The full variable domain, completed using reference TRBV9 and TRBJ2-2, is DSGVTQTPKHLITATGQRVTLRCSPRSGDLSVYWYQQSLDQGLQFLIQYYNGEERAKGNILERFSAQQFPDLHSELNLSSLELGDSALYFCASSLPTSGGTGELFFGEGSRLTVL.

J is TRBJ2-7 and V is TRBV6-5, with D possibly matching TRBD1 (5 bases). The germline V gene encodes CDR1 MNHEY and CDR2 SVGAGI. V was trimmed by 0 bases and J by 5 bases, leaving 14 bases between them. CDR3 size: 15 residues. This CDR3 is CASSYSSQGFHEQYF. CDR3 nucleotide sequence: TGTGCCAGCAGTTACTCGAGCCAGGGTTTCCACGAGCAGTACTTC.

The chain employs TRBV7-2 and TRBJ1-2; TRBD1 is a possible D gene (5 bases). V gave up 0 bases and J gave up 10 bases, with 12 bases separating them. Germline CDR1 and CDR2: SGHTA and FQGNSA. There are 13 residues in the CDR3. CDR3 in DNA: TGTGCCAGCAGCTTAGCAGGGGATGCCCTCTACACCTTC. Translation: CASSLAGDALYTF.

CDR3: CASSYSRDRGFEQYF. The CDR3 bases are TGTGCCAGCAGTTACTCCCGGGACAGGGGGTTCGAGCAGTACTTC. The J gene is TRBJ2-7, the V gene TRBV6-7; the match to TRBD1 covers 11 bases. TRBV6-7 belongs to the ORF category, with a function that is uncertain. J gave up 6 bases and V 0 bases, and 4 bases lay outside the gene matches. The CDR3 sequence is 15 residues long.

The chain has TRBV5-5 and TRBJ1-1; D is ambiguous. CDR1 is SGHKS, CDR2 YYEKEE, per germline (reference sequence). The length of the CDR3 is 15 residues. Trimming cost V 2 bases and J 5 bases, with 16 bases left between them. CDR3 coding DNA: TGTGCCAGCAGCTTAACCGGGAACATAAGGACTGAAGCTTTCTTT. Translating gives CASSLTGNIRTEAFF.

The rearrangement joins TRBV27 to TRBJ1-5, with D hard to call. Trimming took 6 bases from V and 0 from J, leaving 21 bases between them. Per the germline V gene, CDR1 is MNHEY and CDR2 is SMNVEV (reference sequence). The CDR3 loop spans 18 amino acids. The DNA for the CDR3 is TGTGCCAGCAGAGGAGGGCACATCCGCTCTTATAGCAATCAGCCCCAGCATTTT. Translating it yields CASRGGHIRSYSNQPQHF.

V is TRBV25-1 and J is TRBJ1-1; 8 bases align to TRBD1. Germline V gene data show CDR1 as MGHDK and CDR2 as SYGVNS. There are 15 residues in the CDR3. V shed 3 bases, J shed 4 bases, and the junction held 7 bases outside the gene matches. In DNA form, the CDR3 reads TGTGCCAGCAGTGATTCCGGGACAGGATCCACTGAAGCTTTCTTT. Translating it yields CASSDSGTGSTEAFF. Full variable domain (rest looked up from reference TRBV25-1 and TRBJ1-1): EADIYQTPRYLVIGTGKKITLECSQTMGHDKMYWYQQDPGMELHLIHYSYGVNSTEKGDLSSESTVSRIRTEHFPLTLESARPSHTSQYLCASSDSGTGSTEAFFGQGTRLTVV.

The V gene is TRBV2, the J gene TRBJ2-7, with a possible D match to TRBD1 (6 bases). Germline assignment: CDR1 SNHLY and CDR2 FYNNEI. The CDR3 is 14 residues long. V shed 4 bases and J shed 2 bases, with 12 bases lying between them. The DNA of the CDR3 is TGTGCCAGCAGTGGAACAGGGAACCCCTACGAGCAGTACTTC. It codes for CASSGTGNPYEQYF.

The chain is built from TRBV19 and TRBJ2-7; 10 bases agree with TRBD2. In germline, CDR1 is LNHDA, CDR2 SQIVND (reference sequence). With V trimmed by 5 bases and J by 5 bases, 3 bases remained unmatched. CDR3 length: 13 residues. CDR3 region: CASSERGGNEQYF. The CDR3 coding sequence is TGTGCCAGTAGTGAGCGGGGGGGCAACGAGCAGTACTTC.